The 22 T cell receptor beta chains below all came from one sample that was sequenced in a study of PD-1 blockade in classical Hodgkin lymphoma. Only in-frame clones appear in the TCRdb table, and some are missing; sequencing was by immunoSEQ multiplex PCR. Among fewer than 25,000 clones listed, around 70% were seen once. Exposure to brentuximab vedotin varied, and each patient had relapsed following autologous stem cell transplantation. Material: peripheral blood mononuclear cells (PBMCs), obtained at baseline. The receptors were sampled from a human donor with classical Hodgkin lymphoma.

V is TRBV4-3 and J is TRBJ2-2; D uncertain. V lost 4 bases, J lost 1 base, and 10 bases lay in between. Germline V gene data show CDR1 as LGHNA and CDR2 as YSLEER. The CDR3 is 15 residues long. The CDR3 reads CASSRNYQNTGELFF. Written as DNA, the CDR3 is TGCGCCAGCAGCCGGAATTACCAGAACACCGGGGAGCTGTTTTTT.

This clone was observed a few times. The rearrangement joins TRBV4-1 to TRBJ2-7; 10 bases align to TRBD1. Germline-derived CDR1 and CDR2 are MGHRA and YSYEKL. With V trimmed by 6 bases and J by 2 bases, 4 bases remained unmatched. The CDR3 is 14 amino acids. The CDR3 region has the DNA TGCGCCAGCAGTACGGACAGGGGGACCTACGAGCAGTACTTC. Encoded protein: CASSTDRGTYEQYF.

This clone was recorded a few times. Additional DNA sequences in this sample encode the identical CDR3. V is TRBV19 and J is TRBJ1-5; 7 nucleotides align to TRBD1. This CDR3 has 14 amino acids. Per the germline V gene, CDR1 is LNHDA and CDR2 is SQIVND (reference sequence). Germline trimming cut 1 base from V and 4 bases from J; bases unmatched to any gene: 1. The DNA for the CDR3 is TGTGCCAGTAGTATAGGGACAGGTAATCAGCCCCAGCATTTT. Its protein is CASSIGTGNQPQHF.

Comments on this clone: Other DNA sequences in the sample encode the same CDR3. The chain is built from TRBV19 and TRBJ2-1; 8 bases are a match to TRBD2. After removal of 1 base from V and 4 bases from J, the junction contained 3 bases not matched to a gene. The CDR3 runs 15 residues. CDR1 is LNHDA, CDR2 SQIVND, per germline (reference sequence). The CDR3 DNA reads TGTGCCAGTAGTATAGGTAGCGGGACTTACAATGAGCAGTTCTTC. This encodes CASSIGSGTYNEQFF. The complete variable domain, with remaining parts taken from reference TRBV19 and TRBJ2-1, reads DGGITQSPKYLFRKEGQNVTLSCEQNLNHDAMYWYRQDPGQGLRLIYYSQIVNDFQKGDIAEGYSVSREKKESFPLTVTSAQKNPTAFYLCASSIGSGTYNEQFFGPGTRLTVL.

The chain couples TRBV25-1 to TRBJ1-1; 8 bases map to TRBD1. Germline V gene lookup returns CDR1 MGHDK and CDR2 SYGVNS. The CDR3 is 13 residues long. V lost 6 bases to trimming and J lost 1 base; unmatched junction nucleotides: 1. For the CDR3, the DNA is TGTGCCAGCAGAGGACAGGGGAACACTGAAGCTTTCTTT. Residues: CASRGQGNTEAFF.

This clone was seen only a few times. This chain joins TRBV11-2 and TRBJ1-5, with 9 bases lining up with TRBD1. Trimming cost V 5 bases and J 6 bases; bases outside gene matches: 5. This CDR3 has 14 amino acids. Germline assignment: CDR1 SGHAT and CDR2 FQNNGV. The DNA of the CDR3 is TGTGCCAGCAGCGAGGGACAGGGAGCTCAGCCCCAGCATTTT. It is translated as CASSEGQGAQPQHF.

This clone was counted a single time. The V call is TRBV28, the J call TRBJ1-5; D is uncertain. The CDR3 spans 12 residues. The V end lost 4 bases, the J end lost 5 bases, and 6 bases lay between the germline ends. Germline V gene lookup returns CDR1 MDHEN and CDR2 SYDVKM. The CDR3: CASSSSHQPQHF. In DNA form, the CDR3 reads TGTGCCAGCAGTTCCTCCCATCAGCCCCAGCATTTT.

CDR3 bases: TGCGCCAGCAGCCAAGCAGACTTTAGCGGGAGGGTTAGTGAGCAGTTCTTC. Its protein is CASSQADFSGRVSEQFF. The J gene is TRBJ2-1, the V gene TRBV4-1; 11 positions agree with TRBD2. The ends lost 1 base at V and 9 bases at J; junction bases unmatched: 11. CDR1 MGHRA and CDR2 YSYEKL come from the germline V gene. This CDR3 is built from 17 residues.

This clone was detected a few times. The chain has TRBV5-8 and TRBJ2-6; D is unresolved. V gave up 0 bases and J gave up 0 bases, with 4 bases separating them. Germline CDR1 is SGHTS and CDR2 is YDEGEE. This CDR3 comprises 15 residues. The CDR3 is CASSLDGSGANVLTF. In DNA, the CDR3 is TGTGCCAGCAGCTTGGACGGCTCTGGGGCCAACGTCCTGACTTTC.

This clone is a singleton in its sample. V usage is TRBV19 and J usage is TRBJ1-5, with D maybe TRBD1 (5 bases). Trimming stripped 3 bases from V and 0 bases from J, with 21 bases between. This CDR3 is 19 amino acids long. Per the germline V gene, CDR1 is LNHDA and CDR2 is SQIVND (reference sequence). Written as DNA, the CDR3 is TGTGCCAGTAGTATCCCATCCCCTTCACAGGTATTTAGCAATCAGCCCCAGCATTTT. Translating gives CASSIPSPSQVFSNQPQHF.

The V call is TRBV4-3, the J call TRBJ2-6; D uncertain. Germline assignment: CDR1 LGHNA and CDR2 YSLEER. CDR3 length: 17 amino acids. Between the trimmed V and J ends, which lost 4 bases and 0 bases, there was a span of 13 bases. DNA for the CDR3: TGCGCCAGCAGCCCCCAACAAGCCAGCTCTGGGGCCAACGTCCTGACTTTC. Its protein product is CASSPQQASSGANVLTF.

This clone was seen once. The V and J genes are TRBV4-1 and TRBJ2-7; D gene unclear. The length of the CDR3 is 15 residues. From germline, CDR1 is MGHRA and CDR2 YSYEKL. V was shortened by 0 bases and J by 1 base, with 10 bases between the two germline ends. The CDR3 DNA is TGCGCCAGCAGCCAAGATCAGGCCGGTTCCTACGAGCAGTACTTC. Amino acid sequence: CASSQDQAGSYEQYF.

This chain links TRBV11-2 with TRBJ2-5; D call uncertain. The ends were cut back, 1 base at V and 1 base at J, with 7 bases in the middle. The CDR3 extends over 14 amino acids. Per germline, CDR1 SGHAT and CDR2 FQNNGV. CDR3 DNA sequence: TGTGCCAGCAGCTTAGCCCCCACCCAAGAGACCCAGTACTTC. Its protein is CASSLAPTQETQYF.

The rearrangement joins TRBV19 to TRBJ2-1, with TRBD2 matching over 12 bases. CDR3 length: 17 amino acids. The ends lost 5 bases at V and 4 bases at J; junction bases unmatched: 9. Germline CDR1 is LNHDA and CDR2 is SQIVND (reference sequence). CDR3 DNA sequence: TGTGCCAGTAGTTTGATGGCTGGACTAGCGGGGTACAATGAGCAGTTCTTC. This gives the protein CASSLMAGLAGYNEQFF.

The J gene is TRBJ1-2, the V gene TRBV29-1; D is unresolved. The CDR3 is 13 amino acids. Between the trimmed V and J ends, which lost 1 base and 7 bases, there was a span of 13 bases. Germline V gene lookup returns CDR1 SQVTM and CDR2 ANQGSEA. CDR3 sequence (DNA): TGCAGCGTTGAAGTCCGGAGTGCGGTTGGCTACACCTTC. It is translated as CSVEVRSAVGYTF.

This clone was picked up one time. The chain recombines TRBV28 with TRBJ2-3; maybe TRBD1 (5 bases). Germline V gene sequence: CDR1 MDHEN, CDR2 SYDVKM. The V gene lost 3 bases and the J gene lost 3 bases, with 10 bases spanning the gap. The CDR3 consists of 14 residues. The CDR3 here is CASSFLQGTDTQYF. CDR3 coding DNA: TGTGCCAGCAGTTTTCTCCAGGGAACAGATACGCAGTATTTT. The full variable domain, in which reference TRBV28 and TRBJ2-3 provide the parts outside the CDR3, is DVKVTQSSRYLVKRTGEKVFLECVQDMDHENMFWYRQDPGLGLRLIYFSYDVKMKEKGDIPEGYSVSREKKERFSLILESASTNQTSMYLCASSFLQGTDTQYFGPGTRLTVL.

This chain links TRBV6-5 with TRBJ2-3; maybe TRBD2 (6 bases). The germline V gene encodes CDR1 MNHEY and CDR2 SVGAGI. V was pared by 2 bases and J by 4 bases, with 10 bases between. CDR3 size: 14 residues. This CDR3 reads CASSYVWGADTQYF. The CDR3 DNA reads TGTGCCAGCAGTTACGTCTGGGGGGCAGATACGCAGTATTTT.

The chain employs TRBV4-3 and TRBJ2-5; weak D call: TRBD2 (5 bases). The J call may be faulty, since TRBJ2-7 better matches the DNA end. CDR3 length: 15 residues. Germline V gene lookup returns CDR1 LGHNA and CDR2 YSLEER. Here the CDR3 DNA reads TGCGCCAGCAGCCAAGATAAGGACTTCTCCTACGAGCAGTACTTC. This encodes CASSQDKDFSYEQYF.

The genes are TRBV6-1 and TRBJ2-2, with D perhaps matching TRBD1 or TRBD2 (5 bases each). The V gene lost 5 bases and the J gene lost 5 bases, with 12 bases spanning the gap. The germline V gene has CDR1 MNHNS and CDR2 SASEGT. This CDR3 has 14 residues. The CDR3: CASSPRGPTGELFF. The CDR3 bases are TGTGCCAGCAGTCCCCGGGGCCCGACCGGGGAGCTGTTTTTT.

This clone was seen only once. This chain joins TRBV28 and TRBJ1-5; D not resolved. Trimming took off 3 bases at V and 4 bases at J, with 13 bases between the two ends. This CDR3 region has 15 residues. CDR1 is MDHEN and CDR2 is SYDVKM in the germline V gene. DNA of the CDR3: TGTGCCAGCAGTTTCAGCGTCAATGGGAATCAGCCCCAGCATTTT. Protein: CASSFSVNGNQPQHF.

The chain joins TRBV11-3 to TRBJ2-2, with D maybe TRBD2 (7 bases). Per germline, CDR1 SGHNT and CDR2 YENEEA. V was cut by 5 bases and J by 2 bases, with 21 bases left in between. This CDR3 comprises 18 residues. The CDR3 loop reads CASSRRGGGLTNTGELFF. Written as DNA, the CDR3 is TGTGCCAGCAGCCGAAGAGGCGGGGGCCTAACAAACACCGGGGAGCTGTTTTTT.

V and J are TRBV6-5 and TRBJ1-1; 7 bases line up with TRBD1. Trimming cost V 4 bases and J 4 bases; bases outside gene matches: 6. This CDR3 comprises 14 residues. Germline CDR1 reads MNHEY; CDR2 reads SVGAGI. The CDR3, as DNA: TGTGCCAGCAGTTCAACACAGGGGACCACTGAAGCTTTCTTT. Protein: CASSSTQGTTEAFF.